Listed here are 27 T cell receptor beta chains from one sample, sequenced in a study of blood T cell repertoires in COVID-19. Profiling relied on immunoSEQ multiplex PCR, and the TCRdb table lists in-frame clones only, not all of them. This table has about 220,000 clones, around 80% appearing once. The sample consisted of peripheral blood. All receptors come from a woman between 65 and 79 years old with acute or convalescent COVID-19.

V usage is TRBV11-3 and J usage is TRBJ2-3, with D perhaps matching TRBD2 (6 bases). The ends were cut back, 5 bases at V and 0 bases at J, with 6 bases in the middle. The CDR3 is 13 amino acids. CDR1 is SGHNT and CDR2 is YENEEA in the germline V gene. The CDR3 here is CASSGTSTDTQYF. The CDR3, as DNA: TGTGCCAGCAGCGGGACTAGCACAGATACGCAGTATTTT.

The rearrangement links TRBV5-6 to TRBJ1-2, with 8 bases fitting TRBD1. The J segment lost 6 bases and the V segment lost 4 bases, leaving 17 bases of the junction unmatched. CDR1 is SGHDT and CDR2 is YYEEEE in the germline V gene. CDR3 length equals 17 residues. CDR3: CASSRRQGPRSPNGYTF. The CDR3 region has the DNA TGTGCCAGCAGCCGCAGACAGGGGCCCCGGTCTCCAAATGGCTACACCTTC.

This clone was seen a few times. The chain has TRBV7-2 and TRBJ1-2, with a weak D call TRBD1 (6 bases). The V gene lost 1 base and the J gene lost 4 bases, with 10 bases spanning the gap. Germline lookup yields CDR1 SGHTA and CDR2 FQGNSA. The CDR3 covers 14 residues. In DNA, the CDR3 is TGTGCCAGCAGCTTAGTGGACAGCGGCTATGGCTACACCTTC. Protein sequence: CASSLVDSGYGYTF.

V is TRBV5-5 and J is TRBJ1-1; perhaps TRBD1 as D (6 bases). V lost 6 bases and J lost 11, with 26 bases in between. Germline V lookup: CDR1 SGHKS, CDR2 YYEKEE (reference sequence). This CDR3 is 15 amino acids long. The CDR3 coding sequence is TGTGCCAGCATAGAGGGTGTCTCACTGGCAGGGGCGGCTTTCTTT. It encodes CASIEGVSLAGAAFF.

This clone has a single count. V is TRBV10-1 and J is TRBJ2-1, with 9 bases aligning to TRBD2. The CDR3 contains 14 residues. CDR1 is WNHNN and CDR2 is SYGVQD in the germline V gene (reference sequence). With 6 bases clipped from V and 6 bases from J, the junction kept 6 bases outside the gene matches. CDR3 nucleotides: TGCGCCAGCAGCTCTAGCGGGGAGGTCAATGAGCAGTTCTTC. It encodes CASSSSGEVNEQFF.

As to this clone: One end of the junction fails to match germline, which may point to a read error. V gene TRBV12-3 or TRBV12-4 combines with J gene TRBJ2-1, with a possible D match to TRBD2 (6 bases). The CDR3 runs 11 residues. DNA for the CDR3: TGTGCCAGCAGTTCAGGCGGGGCGGTAGTCTTC. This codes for CASSSGGAVVF.

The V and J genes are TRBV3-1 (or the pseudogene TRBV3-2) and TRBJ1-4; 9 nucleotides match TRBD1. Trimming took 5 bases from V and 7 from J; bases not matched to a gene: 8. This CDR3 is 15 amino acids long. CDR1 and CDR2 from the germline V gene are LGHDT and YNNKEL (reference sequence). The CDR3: CASSSRQGGAEKLFF. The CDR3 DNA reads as TGTGCCAGCAGCTCTCGACAGGGGGGGGCTGAAAAACTGTTTTTT.

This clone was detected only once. The CDR3 DNA reads TGTGCCAGCAGGGGACAGGGGTACACTGAAGCTTTCTTT. Its protein product is CASRGQGYTEAFF. V gene TRBV2 combines with J gene TRBJ1-1, with 10 bases that match TRBD1. CDR1 SNHLY and CDR2 FYNNEI come from the germline V gene. The CDR3 runs to 13 residues. The V and J ends lost 6 bases and 3 bases, in that order; junction bases with no gene match: 1.

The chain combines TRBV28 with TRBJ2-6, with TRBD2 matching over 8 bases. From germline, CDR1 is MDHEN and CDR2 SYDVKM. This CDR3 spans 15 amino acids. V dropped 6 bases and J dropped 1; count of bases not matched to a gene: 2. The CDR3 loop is CASSGGASGANVLTF. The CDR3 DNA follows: TGTGCCAGCAGCGGGGGGGCATCTGGGGCCAACGTCCTGACTTTC. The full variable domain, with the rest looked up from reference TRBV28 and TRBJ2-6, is DVKVTQSSRYLVKRTGEKVFLECVQDMDHENMFWYRQDPGLGLRLIYFSYDVKMKEKGDIPEGYSVSREKKERFSLILESASTNQTSMYLCASSGGASGANVLTFGAGSRLTVL.

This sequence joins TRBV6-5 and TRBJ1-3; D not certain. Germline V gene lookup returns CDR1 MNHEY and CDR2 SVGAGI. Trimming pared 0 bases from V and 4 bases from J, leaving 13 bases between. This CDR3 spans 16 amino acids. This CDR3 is CASSYSSSAGGNTIYF. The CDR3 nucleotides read TGTGCCAGCAGTTACTCAAGTTCCGCGGGGGGAAACACCATATATTTT.

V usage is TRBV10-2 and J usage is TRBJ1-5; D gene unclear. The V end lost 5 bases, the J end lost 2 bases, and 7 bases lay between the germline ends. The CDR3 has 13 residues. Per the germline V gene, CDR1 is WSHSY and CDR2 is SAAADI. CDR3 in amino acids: CASSSAGNQPQHF. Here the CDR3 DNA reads TGCGCCAGCAGTAGCGCAGGCAATCAGCCCCAGCATTTT.

The CDR3 DNA follows: TGCGCCAGCAGTGATGATGCCGGGACAAACGAGCAGTACGTC. Translation: CASSDDAGTNEQYV. V gene TRBV10-2 combines with J gene TRBJ2-7, with a tentative D call TRBD1 (6 bases). V lost 3 bases and J 5 bases, leaving 14 bases between the germline ends. Looked up from germline, CDR1 is WSHSY and CDR2 is SAAADI. This CDR3 comprises 14 residues.

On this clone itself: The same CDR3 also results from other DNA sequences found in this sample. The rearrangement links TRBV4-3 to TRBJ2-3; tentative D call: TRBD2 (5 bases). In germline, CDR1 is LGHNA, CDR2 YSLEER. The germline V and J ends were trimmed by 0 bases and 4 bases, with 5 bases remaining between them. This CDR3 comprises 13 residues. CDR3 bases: TGCGCCAGCAGCCAAGAACTAGCAGATACGCAGTATTTT. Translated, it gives CASSQELADTQYF.

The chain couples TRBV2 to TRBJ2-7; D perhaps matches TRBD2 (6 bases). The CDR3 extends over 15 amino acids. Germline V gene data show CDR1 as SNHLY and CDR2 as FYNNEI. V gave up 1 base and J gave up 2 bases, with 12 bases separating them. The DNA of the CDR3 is TGTGCCAGCAGTGAAGGGGACTTCATCACCTACGAGCAGTACTTC. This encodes CASSEGDFITYEQYF.

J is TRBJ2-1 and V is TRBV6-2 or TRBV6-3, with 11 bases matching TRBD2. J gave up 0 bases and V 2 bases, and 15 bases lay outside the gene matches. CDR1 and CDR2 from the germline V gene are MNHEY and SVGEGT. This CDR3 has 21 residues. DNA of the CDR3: TGTGCCAGCAGTTACGCCCGGACTAGCGGGCTCCCCTCCCGCTCCTACAATGAGCAGTTCTTC. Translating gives CASSYARTSGLPSRSYNEQFF.

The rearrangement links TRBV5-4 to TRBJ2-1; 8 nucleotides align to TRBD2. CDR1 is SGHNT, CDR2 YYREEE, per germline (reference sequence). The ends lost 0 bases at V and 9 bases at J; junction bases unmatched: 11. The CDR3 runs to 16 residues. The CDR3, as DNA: TGTGCCAGCAGCTTGGACGGCGGGGGGCCGGTCGGTGAGCAGTTCTTC. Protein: CASSLDGGGPVGEQFF.

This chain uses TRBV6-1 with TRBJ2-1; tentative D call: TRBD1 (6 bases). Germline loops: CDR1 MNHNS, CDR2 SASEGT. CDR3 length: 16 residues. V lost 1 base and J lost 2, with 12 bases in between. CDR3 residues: CASSEEEDRAYNEQFF. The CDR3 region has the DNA TGTGCCAGCAGTGAAGAAGAGGACAGAGCCTACAATGAGCAGTTCTTC.

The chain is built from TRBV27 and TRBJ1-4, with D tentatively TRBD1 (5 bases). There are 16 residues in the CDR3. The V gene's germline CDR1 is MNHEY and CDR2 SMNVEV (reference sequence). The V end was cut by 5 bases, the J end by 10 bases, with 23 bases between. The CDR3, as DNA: TGTGCCAGCAGTAAGGAGGGGCGGCAGGGCGCCGCAAAACTGTTTTTT. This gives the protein CASSKEGRQGAAKLFF.

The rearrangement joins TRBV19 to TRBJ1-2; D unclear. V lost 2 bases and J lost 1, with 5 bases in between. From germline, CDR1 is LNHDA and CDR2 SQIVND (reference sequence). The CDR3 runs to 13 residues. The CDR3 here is CASSINNNYGYTF. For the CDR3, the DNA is TGTGCCAGTAGTATAAACAATAACTATGGCTACACCTTC.

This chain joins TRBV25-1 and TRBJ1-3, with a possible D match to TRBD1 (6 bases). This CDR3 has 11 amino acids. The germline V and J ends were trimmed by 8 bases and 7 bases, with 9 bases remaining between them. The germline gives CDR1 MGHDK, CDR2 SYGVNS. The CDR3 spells CASLGANTIYF. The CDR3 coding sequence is TGTGCCAGCTTGGGGGCCAACACCATATATTTT. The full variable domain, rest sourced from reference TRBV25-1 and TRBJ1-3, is EADIYQTPRYLVIGTGKKITLECSQTMGHDKMYWYQQDPGMELHLIHYSYGVNSTEKGDLSSESTVSRIRTEHFPLTLESARPSHTSQYLCASLGANTIYFGEGSWLTVV.

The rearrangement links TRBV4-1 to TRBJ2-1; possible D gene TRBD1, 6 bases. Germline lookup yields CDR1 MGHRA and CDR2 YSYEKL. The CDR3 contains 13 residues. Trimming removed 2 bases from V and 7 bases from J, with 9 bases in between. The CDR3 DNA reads TGCGCCAGCAGCCAATACAGGGAAAATGAGCAGTTCTTC. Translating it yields CASSQYRENEQFF.

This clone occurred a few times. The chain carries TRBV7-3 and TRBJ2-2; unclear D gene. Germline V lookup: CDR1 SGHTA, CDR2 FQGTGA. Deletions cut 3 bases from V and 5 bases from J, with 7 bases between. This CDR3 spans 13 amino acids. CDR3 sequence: CASSLFQTGELFF. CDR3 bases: TGTGCCAGCAGCTTGTTCCAAACCGGGGAGCTGTTTTTT.

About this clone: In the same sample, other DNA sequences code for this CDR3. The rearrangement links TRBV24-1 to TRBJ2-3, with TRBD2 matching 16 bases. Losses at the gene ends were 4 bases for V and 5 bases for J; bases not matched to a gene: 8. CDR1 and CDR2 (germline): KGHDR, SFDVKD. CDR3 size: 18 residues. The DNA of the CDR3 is TGTGCCACCAGTGACAATGCAGGGACTAGCGGGGGGGAAGATACGCAGTATTTT. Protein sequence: CATSDNAGTSGGEDTQYF.

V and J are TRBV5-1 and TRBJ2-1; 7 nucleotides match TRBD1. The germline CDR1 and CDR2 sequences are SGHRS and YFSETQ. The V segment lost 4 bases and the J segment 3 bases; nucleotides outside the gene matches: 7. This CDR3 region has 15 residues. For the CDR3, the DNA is TGCGCCAGCAGCCAGACAGGGAACGACTACAATGAGCAGTTCTTC. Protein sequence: CASSQTGNDYNEQFF.

CDR3: CASSYSGTRETQYF. CDR3 sequence (DNA): TGTGCCAGCAGTTATTCCGGGACTAGAGAGACCCAGTACTTC. This chain links TRBV6-6 with TRBJ2-5; 8 bases agree with TRBD2. Germline loops: CDR1 MNHNY, CDR2 SVGAGI (reference sequence). The length of the CDR3 is 14 residues. V lost 3 bases, J lost 4 bases, and 4 bases stayed unmatched.

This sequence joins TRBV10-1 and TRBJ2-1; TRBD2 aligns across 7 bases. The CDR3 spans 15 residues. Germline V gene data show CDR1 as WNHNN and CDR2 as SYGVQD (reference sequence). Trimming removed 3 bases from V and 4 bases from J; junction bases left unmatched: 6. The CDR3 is CASSDQAGLYNEQFF. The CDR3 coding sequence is TGCGCCAGCAGTGATCAAGCGGGGCTATACAATGAGCAGTTCTTC.

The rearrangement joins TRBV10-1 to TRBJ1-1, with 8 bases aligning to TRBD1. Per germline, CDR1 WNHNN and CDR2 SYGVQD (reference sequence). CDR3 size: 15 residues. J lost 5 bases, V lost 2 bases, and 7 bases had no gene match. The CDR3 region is CASSEGGTGRTEAFF. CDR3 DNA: TGCGCCAGCAGTGAGGGGGGGACAGGTCGGACTGAAGCTTTCTTT.